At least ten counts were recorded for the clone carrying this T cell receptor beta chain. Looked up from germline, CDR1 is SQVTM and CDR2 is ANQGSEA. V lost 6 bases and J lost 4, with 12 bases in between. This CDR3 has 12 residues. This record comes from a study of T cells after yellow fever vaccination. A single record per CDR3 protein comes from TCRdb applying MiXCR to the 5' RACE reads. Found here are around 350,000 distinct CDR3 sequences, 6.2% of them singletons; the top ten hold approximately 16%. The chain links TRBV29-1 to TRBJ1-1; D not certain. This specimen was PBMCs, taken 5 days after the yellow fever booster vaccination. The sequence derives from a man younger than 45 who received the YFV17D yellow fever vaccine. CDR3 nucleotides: TGCAGCGTATTCGAAGGGCTCACTGAAGCTTTCTTT. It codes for CSVFEGLTEAFF.